This TCR beta chain was sequenced for a study of cytomegalovirus exposure and HLA in healthy donors. In the PCR, 60 Vbeta and 13 Jbeta primers were used. Using immunoSEQ multiplex PCR, the repertoire was profiled, and TCRdb retains in-frame clones only, with some absent. The table has about 120,000 clones, around two thirds seen once. This clone was seen just once. What it recognizes is unknown. Study results and caveats: Being productive about 87% or about 30% of the time was typical of most TCR beta V segments in an earlier analysis.

The sequencing sample was made of PBMCs. This sequence was found in a woman between 35 and 50 years old in good health and CMV-seropositive.

Here the CDR3 DNA reads TGTGCCAGCAGTGCCCCGGGACAGCCTGGAAACACCATATATTTT. As protein: CASSAPGQPGNTIYF. This chain joins TRBV25-1 and TRBJ1-3; 7 nucleotides match TRBD1. There are 15 residues in the CDR3. Losses at the gene ends were 4 bases for V and 2 bases for J; bases not matched to a gene: 5. Germline CDR1 and CDR2: MGHDK and SYGVNS.